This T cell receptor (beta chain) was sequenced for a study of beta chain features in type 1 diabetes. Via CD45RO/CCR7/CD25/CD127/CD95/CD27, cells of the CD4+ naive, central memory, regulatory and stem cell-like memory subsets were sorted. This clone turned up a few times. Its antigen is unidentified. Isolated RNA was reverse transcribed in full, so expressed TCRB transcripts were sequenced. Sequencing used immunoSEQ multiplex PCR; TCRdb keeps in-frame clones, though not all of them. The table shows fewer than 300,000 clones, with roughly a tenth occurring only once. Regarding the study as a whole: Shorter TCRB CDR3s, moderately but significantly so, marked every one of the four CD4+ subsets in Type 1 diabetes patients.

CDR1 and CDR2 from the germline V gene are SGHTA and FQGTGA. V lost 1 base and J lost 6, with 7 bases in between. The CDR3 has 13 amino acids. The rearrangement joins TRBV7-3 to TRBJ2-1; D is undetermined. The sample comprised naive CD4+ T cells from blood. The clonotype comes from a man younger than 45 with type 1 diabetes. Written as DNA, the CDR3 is TGTGCCAGCAGCTTAAGTAGCACCAATGAGCAGTTCTTC. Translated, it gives CASSLSSTNEQFF.